This TCR beta chain was observed in a study of circulating tumor DNA in untreated peripheral T-cell lymphoma (dated by TCRdb to the early 2020s). Broadly, across the study: To follow circulating tumor DNA that carried tumor TCR clonotypes, serum samples were drawn at baseline and then repeatedly over the course of treatment.

Findings and caveats that apply to the study as a whole: ctDNA persistence did not always predict relapse, since a couple of patients whose ctDNA remained detectable after therapy stayed in remission over around 10 years of follow-up. Tumor-specific clonotypes turned up in more than 75% of patients, identified from around 84% of baseline tissues and from about 70% of baseline serum samples. Of the roughly 23 patients with serial samples, 38% had cleared ctDNA after two cycles, and ctDNA that was detectable after therapy showed a trend toward worse survival.

Looking up the germline V gene yields CDR1 SGHRS and CDR2 YFSETQ. V has 0 bases trimmed and J has 1 base trimmed; junction bases matching no gene number 6. The CDR3 holds 16 amino acids from the cysteine to the phenylalanine. Just CDR3 DNA is preserved here, 48 bases in frame from base 1. Details on this clone: Which antigen it targets is not known. Base quality data are lacking; no much larger clone is found one base away.

The study used next-generation sequencing of T-cell receptor sequences to monitor peripheral T-cell lymphoma patients receiving frontline treatment on a trial. Library construction relied on the immunoSEQ multiplex PCR assay. As stored in TCRdb, this immuneACCESS dataset retains in-frame rearrangements with V and J assigned. A fraction of the clones does not appear; measured against another copy, unresolved V genes explain less than half of the discrepancy, and the remainder lacks a known reason. For this sample the table gives about 400 clones, of which approximately 86% were detected only once. The leading ten clones occupy 88% of the sample.

This clonotype was obtained from a human donor with peripheral T-cell lymphoma. This sequence uses TRBV5-1 and TRBJ1-1; 7 bases in the junction line up with TRBD1. Sequencing was carried out using cell-free DNA from blood serum. The DNA reads TGCGCCAGCAGCTTGGAGGGACAGAGGCCGAACACTGAAGCTTTCTTT. Its protein reads: CASSLEGQRPNTEAFF.